This TCR beta chain is from a study of cytomegalovirus exposure and HLA in healthy donors (dated by TCRdb to 2017 to 2019). In the study overall: In an earlier analysis of some 610 of the donors, around 300 Gb of sequence data and roughly 100 million unique TCR beta sequences from roughly 180 million T cells were reported. An early release covering 500 to 750 HLA-typed donors comprised about 310 gigabases of sequencing data and around 80 million unique TCR sequences. Of the approximately 370 genotyped donors, 70% to 90% were placed in the genetic ancestry cluster associated with self-reported Caucasian donors. The study was designed to test whether signatures of past pathogen exposure could be identified by cataloging public T cell receptors. The T cell repertoires of 666 subjects were profiled by immunosequencing and related to cytomegalovirus serostatus. A separate validation cohort of 90 to 150 different subjects was used in addition to the 666-subject first cohort. To predict cytomegalovirus infection status, the study combined high-throughput TCR immunosequencing, statistical association of individual TCRs with disease status, and machine learning. A later analysis re-analyzed previously published TCR beta repertoires from 666 donors and added high-resolution HLA genotyping to study TCR occurrence patterns. Rather than using new phenotypic data, the later analysis identified candidate immune exposures from TCR beta sequences and from how often those sequences occurred across donors. An earlier analysis of several hundred of the donors applied high-throughput TCR beta sequencing to assess whether each TCR beta V gene segment acted as functional or pseudogenic. Donor age, sex, ethnicity and CMV serostatus were collected together with the repertoire data. In a later genetic analysis, genome-wide SNP genotypes for about 55% of the 666 donors were used, and that subset was treated as a discovery cohort. All discovery cohort repertoires had been generated using a single sequencing platform. Both class I and class II loci were covered by HLA typing, at four-digit resolution. Typing coverage differed by locus: A, B, C, DRB1 and DQB1 were typed in about 629-630 donors, DQA1 in approximately 520, DPA1 in approximately 600, and DPB1 in 472. Roughly 5 DR-DQ haplotypes were handled as single units for association and clustering because linkage in the cohort was strong. On average, over 200,000 unique TCR beta nucleotide sequences were sequenced per donor among a few hundred genotyped donors of the cohort, with roughly 18% of those sequences being non-productive. General conclusions and limits of the study: Assigning TCR associations to individual alleles was difficult when HLA alleles, especially DR and DQ, strongly co-occurred. The sequencing pipeline was judged likely to have produced a cluster of highly shared sequence variants as a technical artifact. Correlated functional status among segregating V segments might be attributable to linkage disequilibrium, but an unknown experimental factor could not be ruled out. V-gene and J-gene trimming of TCR beta chains was associated with a missense DCLRE1C variant in a later genetic analysis, and the association was replicated in an independent cohort. The authors suggested that the approach could potentially be extended to other disease states and immunological phenotypes. According to a later analysis, most CMV-associated TCR beta chains appeared to be HLA-restricted, and the HLA associations seemed to be driven largely by CMV exposure. In a later genetic analysis, fewer N-insertions in productive TCRs were reported among donors in an Asian-associated ancestry cluster than the roughly 700-donor mean. The cohort was sequenced for TCR beta chains only, and without alpha or paired-chain data the features that could be detected were limited. A further reported finding was that TCR beta sequences accurately predicted the HLA-A and HLA-B alleles for most subjects in the first cohort. While some public TCRs were present in many individuals, most TCR sequences turned up only very rarely across donors. Because some donors lacked HLA typing at each locus, the association tests relied only on the typed subset. The classifier was reported to diagnose cytomegalovirus status with high specificity and sensitivity in both the original cohort and the validation cohort. According to a later analysis, TCR association rates differed among HLA loci, with DRB1 alleles showing the most associated TCRs and HLA-C alleles showing the fewest. Compared with equally common non-associated chains, HLA-associated TCR beta chains in a later analysis were more clonally expanded and had lower generation probabilities. An earlier analysis of around 500 of the donors showed that most TCR beta V segments appeared in productive rearrangements either about 87% or about 30% of the time, which broadly matched IMGT annotations. Several of the top co-occurrence clusters appeared to be linked to parvovirus B19, influenza, CMV and Epstein-Barr virus, according to a later analysis. At a false discovery rate of 0.05, a later analysis linked fewer than 20,000 TCR beta sequences to specific HLA alleles. A total of some 180 TCR beta chains were listed by the study as associated with cytomegalovirus. A few of the identified cytomegalovirus-associated TCR beta chains were confirmed in vitro to be specific for cytomegalovirus antigens. The presence/absence analyses assumed that sequencing depth was roughly uniform across donors, and that assumption may not be true. Because counts were too low, some 17 rarely observed V segments, including chromosome 9 orphons, were excluded from the earlier analysis of some 590 of the donors. Because the 87-base-pair reads could not distinguish some IMGT-functional V segments, including TRBV6-2 and TRBV6-3, those segments were excluded. The only immune exposure information available for the cohort was CMV serostatus.

From a lookup of the germline V gene, CDR1 and CDR2 are SGDLS and YYNGEE. The CDR3 spans 19 residues, from the cysteine through the phenylalanine. The only DNA kept is the CDR3, 57 bases in frame from the first base. Compared with germline, V lacks 3 bases and J lacks 0 bases; bases without a gene match: 14. Details on this clone: Its antigen is currently not known. Base qualities are not provided; no much larger clone lies one nucleotide away.

The cohort comprised around 690 healthy bone marrow donors. All cohort members were sampled while nominally healthy, although unrecorded immune exposures were likely present. The donor was CMV seropositive and was included in the group of some 290 seropositive cohort members. Each donor provided a peripheral blood sample, and peripheral blood mononuclear cells were used for TCR beta sequencing. The Qiagen DNeasy Blood Extraction Kit was used to extract genomic DNA from the blood cell samples. The library was built by means of the immunoSEQ multiplex PCR assay. A mixture of 60 forward primers for TCR Vbeta segments and 13 reverse primers for TCR Jbeta segments was used in the multiplex PCR. The CDR3 region of rearranged TCR beta genes was amplified from genomic DNA with a multiplex PCR assay. On the Illumina HiSeq System, the amplified TCR beta libraries were sequenced as 87-base-pair reads. The authors' pipeline ran thus. A later analysis counted tens of millions of unique TCR beta chains across the 700 or so repertoires, and about 10 million of these chains were shared by at least two donors. To remove PCR and sequencing errors, raw reads were error-corrected and collapsed into unique sequences using a nearest-neighbor algorithm that merged closely related sequences. V, D and J gene segments were assigned by aligning CDR3 sequences to IMGT reference sequences. For a sequence to be retained, a match of at least six nucleotides was required to both a V gene segment and a J gene segment. A rearrangement counted as productive if the CDR3 had no stop codons and remained in frame with V and J, and every other rearrangement counted as non-productive. CDR3 was defined according to IMGT convention as the region running from the second conserved V-encoded cysteine to the conserved J-encoded phenylalanine. In an earlier analysis of 500 to 650 of the donors, sequences lacking an unambiguous match to a single V gene segment were excluded. An earlier analysis of just under 600 of the donors called V segments functional above 56.7% productive rearrangements and segregating when the between-donor standard deviation exceeded 5%. To diagnose cytomegalovirus status from the catalog of TCR beta chain sequences, a statistical classification framework was built. V and J gene assignment, in a later analysis, came from comparing TCR nucleotide sequences with IMGT/GENE-DB human TR gene sequences. Using the TCRdist pipeline, a later analysis assigned CDR3 sequences along with most-parsimonious VDJ recombination scenarios. In a later analysis, each TCR beta chain was defined by its CDR3 amino acid sequence together with its V-gene family, and reads without a unique V-gene family were excluded. In a later analysis, 450 to 600 highly shared, low-generation-probability nucleotide sequences were removed to address suspected cross-contamination and a sequencing artifact. In a later analysis, a clonal expansion index was calculated for each public chain from normalized within-repertoire ranks of inferred template counts. In a later analysis, generation probabilities were computed with a VDJ recombination model fitted to out-of-frame rearrangements, and the resulting probabilities were checked against IGoR. In a later analysis, hypergeometric tests were used to score TCR-TCR, TCR-HLA and TCR-CMV co-occurrence, with a repertoire-size bias correction applied to TCR pairs. A later analysis estimated false discovery rates by permuting HLA or CMV assignments 20 times. In a later analysis, co-occurring TCRs were grouped using DBSCAN, and TCRdist sequence similarity was added for clustering within HLA-allele-positive subsets. Repertoires with fewer than 30,000 or more than 120,000 public chains, plus five repertoires with anomalous nucleotide sharing, were excluded from co-occurrence clustering. Drawn from immuneACCESS, this table holds only the in-frame rearrangements with V and J called that TCRdb kept. Clones are partly lost; checked studies trace under half to an unresolved V gene and leave the rest unexplained. That table is the source of V, J and clone size, and D and trimming were worked out from the DNA. The sample data list about 160,000 clones, and roughly 82% of these were observed just once. Clones ranked in the top ten supply around 10% of the sample.

This receptor chain uses TRBV9 and TRBJ2-4, and TRBD1 aligns with 8 junction nucleotides. The sequencing sample was made of PBMCs. The receptor comes from a man aged 45 to 65 in good health and CMV-seropositive. The sequenced DNA: TGTGCCAGCAGCGAAGAGGTTCCGGGACAGGTGATAGCCAAAAACATTCAGTACTTC. Translated, this gives CASSEEVPGQVIAKNIQYF.